The T cell receptor beta chain described here comes from a study of blood T cell repertoires in COVID-19. Study at large: Collection of acute and convalescent COVID-19 samples took place in the United States, Italy and Spain. Nucleic acid was either cDNA or gDNA, and it came from T cells, B-cell-depleted T cells, or PBMCs.

Germline V gene sequence: CDR1 LNHDA, CDR2 SQIVND (reference sequence). The V and J ends lost 5 bases and 6 bases, in that order; junction bases with no gene match: 5. There are 14 residues in the CDR3. Per the authors' pipeline: Estimation of nucleated cell counts was performed using reference gene primer amplification. Sequencing used immunoSEQ multiplex PCR; TCRdb keeps in-frame clones, though not all of them. V, J and clone size are taken as reported in that table, and D and trimming were inferred from the DNA itself. Among about 270,000 clones listed, roughly 80% were seen once. Specimen: peripheral blood. The chain is built from TRBV19 and TRBJ1-5, with TRBD1 matching 9 bases. The sequence came from a woman aged 45-65 years with active or convalescent COVID-19. CDR3 in amino acids: CASSPRDRVQPQHF. CDR3 in DNA: TGTGCCAGTAGTCCCCGGGACAGGGTTCAGCCCCAGCATTTT.